This T cell receptor beta chain was profiled in a study of T cell repertoires in aging, cancer and after chemotherapy. The V gene's germline CDR1 is SGHNT and CDR2 YENEEA. The CDR3 extends over 14 amino acids. The V and J ends lost 3 bases and 6 bases, in that order; junction bases with no gene match: 4. TRB rearrangements spanning V, D and J were amplified using mixed TRB-A/B primers. TCRdb redid the calling of the multiplex PCR reads with MiXCR, one entry per CDR3 protein. The data contain some 1,700 distinct CDR3 sequences, approximately 23% of them singletons. This clonotype is termed medium-sized (0.01 to 0.1%). The template was genomic DNA from peripheral blood, not RNA.

The genes are TRBV11-3 and TRBJ2-2; 7 positions agree with TRBD2. This TCR was recovered from a human donor with a solid tumor. What was sequenced was blood. The CDR3 loop is CASSFGGWPGELFF. CDR3 bases: TGTGCCAGCAGCTTCGGGGGGTGGCCCGGGGAGCTGTTTTTT.